The entry below gives a single T cell receptor (beta chain) sequence along with its context. The data were taken from a study of T cell changes during pregnancy in multiple sclerosis. Clones were sequenced by immunoSEQ multiplex PCR, and TCRdb holds only the in-frame ones, with some missing. The sample yields 100,000 or so clones, approximately 93% seen once. V was pared by 5 bases and J by 7 bases, with 13 bases of the junction left unmatched. CDR1 SEHNR and CDR2 FQNEAQ come from the germline V gene (reference sequence). The CDR3 length is 15 residues. The clonotype comes from a female donor with multiple sclerosis, enrolled in a pregnancy study. Sequenced material: peripheral blood, taken after pregnancy. This chain links TRBV7-9 with TRBJ2-5; 7 positions match TRBD2. As DNA, the CDR3 is TGTGCCAGCAGCCGGGGCGGGGGTCCCGGGGGGACCCAGTACTTC. Amino acid sequence: CASSRGGGPGGTQYF. The variable domain in full, completed from reference TRBV7-9 and TRBJ2-5, reads DTGVSQNPRHKITKRGQNVTFRCDPISEHNRLYWYRQTLGQGPEFLTYFQNEAQLEKSRLLSDRFSAERPKGSFSTLEIQRTEQGDSAMYLCASSRGGGPGGTQYFGPGTRLLVL.